The 10 T cell receptor beta chains listed next were all sequenced from one sample in a study of cytomegalovirus exposure and HLA in healthy donors. Vbeta (60) and Jbeta (13) primers were used in the PCR. The data were produced by immunoSEQ multiplex PCR, yet TCRdb's version contains in-frame clones alone and is incomplete. The sample holds around 170,000 clones, about four fifths seen once. Material: PBMCs. Receptors originate from a woman in her twenties or thirties in good health and CMV-seronegative.

The rearrangement links TRBV7-9 to TRBJ2-7, with D unclear. Germline V CDR1 and CDR2: SEHNR, FQNEAQ (reference sequence). Trimming cost V 1 base and J 3 bases, with 7 bases left between them. CDR3 length: 13 residues. The CDR3 region is CASSLVSNYEQYF. The CDR3 DNA sequence: TGTGCCAGCAGCTTAGTGTCAAACTACGAGCAGTACTTC.

The gene calls are TRBV19 and TRBJ1-1; maybe TRBD1 (5 bases). CDR3 size: 15 residues. Germline V gene sequence: CDR1 LNHDA, CDR2 SQIVND (reference sequence). V was pared by 9 bases and J by 4 bases, with 21 bases between. CDR3 coding DNA: TGTGCCAGCTTCGCAGGGTCAGACAAGGGCACTGAAGCTTTCTTT. This gives the protein CASFAGSDKGTEAFF.

The table lists this clone with a few counts. The CDR3, as DNA: TGTGCCAGCAGCAGCGGGACTCAGGGCGGCTACGAGCAGTACTTC. Residues: CASSSGTQGGYEQYF. The rearrangement links TRBV5-6 to TRBJ2-7; 7 nucleotides match TRBD2. The germline gives CDR1 SGHDT, CDR2 YYEEEE. The CDR3 is 15 residues long. J gave up 3 bases and V 4 bases, and 10 bases lay outside the gene matches.

This chain links TRBV2 with TRBJ1-5; 8 bases fit TRBD1. Germline V CDR1 and CDR2: SNHLY, FYNNEI. CDR3 length: 15 amino acids. The J segment lost 3 bases and the V segment lost 8 bases, leaving 9 bases of the junction unmatched. CDR3 DNA sequence: TGTGCCAGCGGACGGACAGGGAGTTCCAATCAGCCCCAGCATTTT. This codes for CASGRTGSSNQPQHF.

CDR3: CAWSSTWRDNYGYTF. The CDR3 nucleotides read TGTGCCTGGAGCTCAACCTGGAGGGATAACTATGGCTACACCTTC. This chain links TRBV30 with TRBJ1-2, with D unclear. This CDR3 has 15 amino acids. V gave up 3 bases and J gave up 1 base, with 15 bases separating them. Looked up from germline, CDR1 is GTSNPN and CDR2 is SVGIG (reference sequence).

This chain connects TRBV25-1 to TRBJ2-7; 7 bases line up with TRBD1. From germline, CDR1 is MGHDK and CDR2 SYGVNS. With V trimmed by 11 bases and J by 3 bases, 16 bases remained unmatched. This CDR3 region has 15 residues. As DNA, the CDR3 is TGTGCCTCCCAAGAGACAGGGATCAAAGTCTACGAGCAGTACTTC. It is translated as CASQETGIKVYEQYF.

The chain combines TRBV7-2 with TRBJ1-2; D remains unclear. Germline CDR1 and CDR2: SGHTA and FQGNSA. Deletions cut 4 bases from V and 5 bases from J, with 5 bases between. The CDR3 is 11 residues long. DNA for the CDR3: TGTGCCAGCAGCTCAAATTATGGCTACACCTTC. It yields the protein CASSSNYGYTF.

The CDR3 region has the DNA TGTGCCAGCGTAGAACAGGGGAGGACTGAAGCTTTCTTT. This sequence encodes CASVEQGRTEAFF. J is TRBJ1-1 and V is TRBV27; 7 nucleotides line up with TRBD1. The CDR3 sequence is 13 residues long. Germline V gene data show CDR1 as MNHEY and CDR2 as SMNVEV (reference sequence). The ends lost 8 bases at V and 5 bases at J; junction bases unmatched: 8.

This rearrangement joins TRBV5-5 to TRBJ1-4; maybe TRBD1 (6 bases). The germline V and J ends were trimmed by 3 bases and 0 bases, with 12 bases remaining between them. This CDR3 is built from 16 residues. Germline loops: CDR1 SGHKS, CDR2 YYEKEE (reference sequence). This chain's CDR3 is CASSSRQVATNEKLFF. As DNA, the CDR3 is TGTGCCAGCAGCTCCCGACAGGTTGCAACTAATGAAAAACTGTTTTTT.

The chain recombines TRBV5-8 with TRBJ1-5, with 8 bases lining up with TRBD1. Germline V gene lookup returns CDR1 SGHTS and CDR2 YDEGEE. The CDR3 spans 18 residues. The J segment lost 4 bases and the V segment lost 4 bases, leaving 16 bases of the junction unmatched. As DNA, the CDR3 is TGTGCCAGCAGCCTAGAGGTCGTGACAGGGGTTGGAAATCAGCCCCAGCATTTT. This codes for CASSLEVVTGVGNQPQHF.